The entry that follows covers one T cell receptor (beta chain) sequence. Researchers built TCR beta cDNA using 5'RACE template switching with UMIs. Using the 5' RACE reads, TCRdb records one entry per CDR3 protein without DNA. This table holds around 550,000 distinct CDR3 sequences. This CDR3 comprises 17 residues. This sample was included in a study of T cells expressing NK-cell markers. About the study: Sequencing covered eight donors, seven HCMV-seropositive and one seronegative.

This TCR came from a man younger than 35 in good health. What was sequenced was blood T cells: a sorted CD56 or NKG2C T cell subset, CD4+ or CD8+ T cells, or bulk PBMC T cells (not recorded which). The chain employs TRBV12-3 or TRBV12-4 and TRBJ2-2; TCRdb's D call of TRBD1 is untestable without DNA. CDR3 amino acids: CASSPTGTGGFTGELFF.